This T cell receptor (beta chain) was obtained from a study of cytomegalovirus exposure and HLA in healthy donors. Study overall: Of the donors genotyped, 398 in all, around 77% fell in the Caucasian-associated ancestry cluster. Study-wide results and limits: According to reports, the classifier identified cytomegalovirus status with high specificity and sensitivity. In an earlier analysis, productive rearrangement rates for most beta V segments clustered near 87% or 30%. A list of around 160 TCR beta chains associated with cytomegalovirus was given.

The PCR employed 60 Vbeta primers together with 13 Jbeta primers. The assay was immunoSEQ multiplex PCR, and TCRdb's table has in-frame clones only and misses some. In the table there are about 130,000 clones, around 73% of which are singletons. The germline V gene encodes CDR1 SGHTA and CDR2 FQGNSA. V was cut by 0 bases and J by 0 bases, with 9 bases left in between. The CDR3 consists of 15 residues. As regards this clone: The antigen is not known.

The chain employs TRBV7-2 and TRBJ2-7; tentative D call: TRBD1 (6 bases). The clonotype comes from a man aged 50-59 years in good health and CMV-seronegative. Sample: PBMCs. Here the CDR3 reads CASSLAYRASYEQYF. CDR3 nucleotide sequence: TGTGCCAGCAGCTTAGCCTACAGGGCCTCCTACGAGCAGTACTTC.